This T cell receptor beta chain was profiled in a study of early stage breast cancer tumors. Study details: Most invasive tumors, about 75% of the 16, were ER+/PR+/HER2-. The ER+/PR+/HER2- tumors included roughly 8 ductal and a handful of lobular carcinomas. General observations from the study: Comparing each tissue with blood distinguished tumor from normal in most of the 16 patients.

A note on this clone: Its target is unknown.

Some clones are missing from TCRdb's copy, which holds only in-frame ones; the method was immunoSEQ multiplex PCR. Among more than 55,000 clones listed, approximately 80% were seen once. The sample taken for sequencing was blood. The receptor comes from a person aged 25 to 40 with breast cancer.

The CDR3 DNA follows: TGTGCCAGCAGCCCCGGTCCCAACACTGAAGCTTTCTTT. It is translated as CASSPGPNTEAFF. The rearrangement links TRBV5-4 to TRBJ1-1; D unresolved. With 4 bases removed from V and 2 bases from J, the gap between germline ends came to 9 bases. The CDR3 runs to 13 residues. Germline V gives CDR1 SGHNT, CDR2 YYREEE (reference sequence).